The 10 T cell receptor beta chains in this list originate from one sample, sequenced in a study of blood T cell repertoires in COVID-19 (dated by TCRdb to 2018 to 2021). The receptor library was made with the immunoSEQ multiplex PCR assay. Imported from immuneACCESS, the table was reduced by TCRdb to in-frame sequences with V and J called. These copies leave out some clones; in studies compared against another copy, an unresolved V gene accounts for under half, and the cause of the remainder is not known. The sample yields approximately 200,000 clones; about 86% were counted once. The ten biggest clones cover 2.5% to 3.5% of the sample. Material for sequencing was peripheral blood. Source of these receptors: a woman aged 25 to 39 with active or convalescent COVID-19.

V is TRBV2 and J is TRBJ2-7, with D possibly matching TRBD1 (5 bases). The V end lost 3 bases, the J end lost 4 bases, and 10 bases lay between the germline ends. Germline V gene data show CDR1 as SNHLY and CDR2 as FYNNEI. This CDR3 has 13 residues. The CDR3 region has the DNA TGTGCCAGCAGTGAGGGGCAGGTATACGAGCAGTACTTC. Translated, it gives CASSEGQVYEQYF.

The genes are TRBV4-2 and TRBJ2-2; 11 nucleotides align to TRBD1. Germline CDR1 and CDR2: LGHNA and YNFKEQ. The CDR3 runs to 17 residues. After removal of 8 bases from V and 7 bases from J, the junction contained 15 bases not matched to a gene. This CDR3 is CASATDLDRGRFGELFF. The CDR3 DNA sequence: TGTGCCAGCGCGACCGACCTGGACAGGGGGCGTTTCGGGGAGCTGTTTTTT.

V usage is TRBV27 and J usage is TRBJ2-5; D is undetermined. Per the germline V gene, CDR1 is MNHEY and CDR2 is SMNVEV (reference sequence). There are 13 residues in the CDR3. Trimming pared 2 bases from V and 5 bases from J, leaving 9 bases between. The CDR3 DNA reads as TGTGCCAGCAGTTTAGAGAAATGGGAGACCCAGTACTTC. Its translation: CASSLEKWETQYF.

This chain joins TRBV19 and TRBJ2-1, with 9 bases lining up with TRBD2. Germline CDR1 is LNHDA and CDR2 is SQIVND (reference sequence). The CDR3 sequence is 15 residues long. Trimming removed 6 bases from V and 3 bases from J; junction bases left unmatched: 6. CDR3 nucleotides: TGTGCCAGTAGGGAAGGACTAGCGAGCTACAATGAGCAGTTCTTC. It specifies CASREGLASYNEQFF. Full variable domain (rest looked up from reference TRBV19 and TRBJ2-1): DGGITQSPKYLFRKEGQNVTLSCEQNLNHDAMYWYRQDPGQGLRLIYYSQIVNDFQKGDIAEGYSVSREKKESFPLTVTSAQKNPTAFYLCASREGLASYNEQFFGPGTRLTVL.

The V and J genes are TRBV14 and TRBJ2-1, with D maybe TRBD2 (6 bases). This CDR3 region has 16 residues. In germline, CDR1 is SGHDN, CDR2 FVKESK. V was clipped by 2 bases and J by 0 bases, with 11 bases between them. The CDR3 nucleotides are TGTGCCAGCAGCCAATCGTTAGCGGACTCCTACAATGAGCAGTTCTTC. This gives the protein CASSQSLADSYNEQFF.

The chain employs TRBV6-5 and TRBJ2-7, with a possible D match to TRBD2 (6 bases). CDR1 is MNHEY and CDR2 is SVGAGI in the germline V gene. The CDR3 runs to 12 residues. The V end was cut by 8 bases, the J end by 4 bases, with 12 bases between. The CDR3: CASLAGGYEQYF. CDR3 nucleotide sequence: TGTGCCAGCTTGGCAGGAGGGTACGAGCAGTACTTC.

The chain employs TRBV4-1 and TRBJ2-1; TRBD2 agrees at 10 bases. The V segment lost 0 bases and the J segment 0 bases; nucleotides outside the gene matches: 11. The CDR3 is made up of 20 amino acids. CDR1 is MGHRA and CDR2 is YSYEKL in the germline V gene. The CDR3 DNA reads TGCGCCAGCAGCCAAGAAACCTATAGCGGGGGGCAAAACTCCTACAATGAGCAGTTCTTC. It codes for CASSQETYSGGQNSYNEQFF.

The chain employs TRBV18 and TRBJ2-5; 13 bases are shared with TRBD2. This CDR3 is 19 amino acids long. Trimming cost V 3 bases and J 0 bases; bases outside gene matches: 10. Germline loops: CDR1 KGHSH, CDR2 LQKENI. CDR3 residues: CASSPLPWTSGGYQETQYF. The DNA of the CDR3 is TGTGCCAGCTCACCCCTCCCTTGGACTAGCGGGGGCTACCAAGAGACCCAGTACTTC.

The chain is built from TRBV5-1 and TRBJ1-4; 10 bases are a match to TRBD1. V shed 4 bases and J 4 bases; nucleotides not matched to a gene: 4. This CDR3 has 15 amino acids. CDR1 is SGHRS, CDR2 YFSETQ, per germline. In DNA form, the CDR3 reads TGCGCCAGCAGCGGCCGGGACAGGGGTAATGAAAAACTGTTTTTT. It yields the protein CASSGRDRGNEKLFF.

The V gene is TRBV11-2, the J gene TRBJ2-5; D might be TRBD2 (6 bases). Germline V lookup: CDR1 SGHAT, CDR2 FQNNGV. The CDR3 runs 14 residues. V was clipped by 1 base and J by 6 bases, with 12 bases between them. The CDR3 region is CASSLVSGRQTQYF. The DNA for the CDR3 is TGTGCCAGCAGCTTAGTATCGGGGAGGCAGACCCAGTACTTC.